This TCR beta chain was recovered during a study of beta chain features in type 1 diabetes. Trimming took 4 bases from V and 6 from J, leaving 10 bases between them. Germline CDR1 reads SNHLY; CDR2 reads FYNNEI. CDR3 length: 13 amino acids. Sequencing targeted expressed TCRB transcripts, as all isolated RNA had been reverse transcribed. Generated by immunoSEQ multiplex PCR, the TCRdb table keeps only in-frame clones and is missing some. The sample lists under 400,000 clones, around 12% occurring once. The specimen was naive CD4+ T cells from blood. This TCR was sampled from a man younger than 30 in good health. The chain joins TRBV2 to TRBJ1-5, with D possibly TRBD1 on 5 matching bases. CDR3 coding DNA: TGTGCCAGCAGTGTGGGGCCACCTCAGCCCCAGCATTTT. It translates to CASSVGPPQPQHF.